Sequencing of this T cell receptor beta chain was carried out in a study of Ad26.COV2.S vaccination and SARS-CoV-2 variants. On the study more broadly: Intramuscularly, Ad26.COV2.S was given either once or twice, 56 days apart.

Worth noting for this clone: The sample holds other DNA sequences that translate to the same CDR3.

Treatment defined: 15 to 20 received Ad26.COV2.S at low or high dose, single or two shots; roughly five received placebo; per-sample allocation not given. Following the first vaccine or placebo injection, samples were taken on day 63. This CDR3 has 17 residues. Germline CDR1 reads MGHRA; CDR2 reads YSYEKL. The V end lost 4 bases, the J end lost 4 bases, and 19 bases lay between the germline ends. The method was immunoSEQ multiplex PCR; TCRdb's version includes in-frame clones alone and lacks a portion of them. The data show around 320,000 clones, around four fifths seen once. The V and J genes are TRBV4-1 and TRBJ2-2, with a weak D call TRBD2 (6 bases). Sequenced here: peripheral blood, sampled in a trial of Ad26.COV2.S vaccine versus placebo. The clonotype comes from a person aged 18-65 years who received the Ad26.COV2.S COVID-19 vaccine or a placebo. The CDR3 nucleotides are TGCGCCAGCAGCCCGAATACCTTGGCGGGGACCACCGGGGAGCTGTTTTTT. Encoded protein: CASSPNTLAGTTGELFF.